This T cell receptor beta chain stems from a study of blood T cell repertoires in COVID-19. About the research overall: Sample material is recorded as cDNA or gDNA derived from T cells, B-cell-depleted T cells, or PBMCs.

In regard to this clone: A junction boundary mismatches the germline segment, possibly from a read error.

How the authors handled the data: Amplification of reference gene primers was used by the study to estimate nucleated cell counts. The protocol was immunoSEQ multiplex PCR, while the TCRdb copy is restricted to in-frame clones and leaves out a portion. Clone size and the V and J calls come from that table; the DNA yielded D and trimming. The sample includes some 200,000 clones, roughly 84% of them seen just once. Germline lookup yields CDR1 MNHNS and CDR2 SASEGT. CDR3 length equals 13 residues. The source is a woman in her thirties or forties who had recovered from COVID-19. This chain uses TRBV6-1 with TRBJ1-2; D unclear. The source material was peripheral blood. For the CDR3, the DNA is TGTGCCAGCAGTGAAGGGACTGATTTTGCGCCGCTCTTC. Protein product: CASSEGTDFAPLF.